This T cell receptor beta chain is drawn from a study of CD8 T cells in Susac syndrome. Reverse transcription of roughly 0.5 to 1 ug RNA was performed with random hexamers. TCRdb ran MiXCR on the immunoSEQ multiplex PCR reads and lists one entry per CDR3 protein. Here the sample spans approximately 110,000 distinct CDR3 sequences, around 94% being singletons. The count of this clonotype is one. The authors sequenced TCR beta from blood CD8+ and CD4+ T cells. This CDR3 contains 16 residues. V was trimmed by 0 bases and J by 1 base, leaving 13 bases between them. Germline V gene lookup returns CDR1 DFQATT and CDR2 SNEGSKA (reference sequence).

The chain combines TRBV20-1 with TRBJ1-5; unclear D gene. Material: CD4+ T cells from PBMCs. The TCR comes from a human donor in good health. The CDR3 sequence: CSARDSREGSNQPQHF. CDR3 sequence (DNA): TGCAGTGCTAGAGATTCCCGGGAGGGCAGCAATCAGCCCCAGCATTTT.